The T cell receptor beta chain under discussion was sequenced for a study of blood T cell repertoires in COVID-19 (dated by TCRdb to between 2020 and 2021). Study-wide context: Samples covering the acute and convalescent phases of COVID-19 were provided by collaborators in the United States, Italy and Spain. The prospective study material was composed of cDNA or gDNA derived from T cells, B-cell-depleted T cells, or PBMCs. The repertoires were made available in a free public database intended to serve as a resource for research on the immune response to SARS-CoV-2. Samples were obtained from the ongoing ImmuneRACE study (first 160 participants) and from about 1,300 subjects provided by 6 global collaborators. Deeply sampled blood TCRbeta repertoires from subjects exposed to, actively infected with, or recovered from COVID-19 were included in the dataset. HLA class I and class II types, where available, came from metadata supplied by the sample provider rather than from assay-based typing. Nearly every sample came with metadata listing a de-identified subject ID, COVID-19 status, age in years and sex.

Each collaborating institution followed its own protocols to collect whole blood in K2EDTA tubes. For TCRbeta analysis, collaborator samples were shipped as frozen whole blood, as isolated PBMCs, or as DNA extracted from either sample type. About this clone itself: The antigen it recognizes is unknown. Base qualities are not recorded, but no much larger clone differs from it by a single base.

TCRbeta CDR3 regions were amplified from genomic DNA by means of the immunoSEQ Assay, a bias-controlled multiplex PCR. The source study handled its data this way. Nucleated cell counts per sample were estimated from amplification of reference gene primers within the assay. To quantify the absolute abundance of each unique TCRbeta CDR3 rearrangement, sequence reads were collapsed and filtered. For each sample, productive Simpson clonality was calculated as the square root of Simpson's diversity index over productive rearrangements. TCRdb obtained this table from immuneACCESS and retained in-frame rearrangements with V and J assigned. These tables miss some clones; where compared with another copy, unresolved V genes account for less than half of the shortfall, and the remainder is unexplained. Clonal size and the V and J genes are those of that table, whereas D and trimming came from the DNA. For this sample there are around 94,000 clones; roughly 86% appear just once. The leading ten clones occupy about 9.9% of the sample.

V is pruned by 1 base and J by 6 bases, leaving 9 bases of the junction without a gene match. From the germline V gene (reference sequence), CDR1 is LNHDA and CDR2 is SQIVND. The CDR3 has 16 amino acids, counting the end cysteine and phenylalanine. The retained sequence is limited to the CDR3, 48 bases, with the frame set at the first base. Summary of the overall study and its limitations: How much clinical and demographic metadata was included differed by source and by participant, and the metadata was provided uncurated.

The material sequenced was peripheral blood. The sequence came from a man in his forties with active or convalescent COVID-19. In this chain, TRBV19 is recombined with TRBJ2-1, with 7 bases in between that match TRBD2. The base sequence is TGTGCCAGTAGTATAGCAGCGGGGAAAACCTCCAATGAGCAGTTCTTC. Protein translation: CASSIAAGKTSNEQFF.